This record looks at one T cell receptor beta chain sequence and its context. Random hexamers were used to reverse transcribe about 0.45 to 1 ug of RNA. TCRdb itself ran the immunoSEQ multiplex PCR reads through MiXCR, one entry per CDR3 protein. The sample records approximately 71,000 distinct CDR3 sequences, over 90% being singletons. After removal of 5 bases from V and 6 bases from J, the junction contained 13 bases not matched to a gene. The CDR3 loop spans 16 amino acids. Germline loops: CDR1 SGDLS, CDR2 YYNGEE. This record belongs to a study of CD8 T cells in Susac syndrome. In contrast to the negatively isolated CD8+ and CD4+ T cells, TEMRA cells were FACS-enriched.

This sequence joins TRBV9 and TRBJ2-1, with 8 nucleotides matching TRBD1. The TCR was taken from a human donor with multiple sclerosis. The specimen was CD4+ T cells from PBMCs. In nucleotides, the CDR3 is TGTGCCAGCAGTGCCCAGGGGGCAGTTGGGGCCAATGAGCAGTTCTTC. Amino acids: CASSAQGAVGANEQFF.